This T cell receptor (beta chain) emerged from a study of blood T cell repertoires in COVID-19. The V gene's germline CDR1 is MGHRA and CDR2 YSYEKL. The CDR3 contains 15 residues. V was pared by 0 bases and J by 5 bases, with 11 bases between. Participants came from some 23 US areas, aged roughly 18 to 95 years. Cohort placement rested on clinical history that participants reported themselves. What the recovered Cohort 3 donors had was two negative PCRs, clearance, or symptom resolution. In the original analysis: Amplification from reference gene primers served as the basis for estimated nucleated cell counts. Clones were read by immunoSEQ multiplex PCR, and TCRdb kept only the in-frame ones, dropping some. Clone size and V and J calls were adopted from that table, with D and trimming inferred from the DNA. The sample carries roughly 200,000 clones, 88% recorded once.

Sequencing input: PBMCs or T cells enriched from blood (not recorded which). The rearrangement joins TRBV4-1 to TRBJ2-1; the D gene is possibly TRBD2 (6 bases). The source of this sequence is a woman aged 25 to 39 who had recovered from COVID-19. The CDR3 bases are TGCGCCAGCAGCCAAGAGACGGGGGTTAACAATGAGCAGTTCTTC. As protein: CASSQETGVNNEQFF.